A single sample gave rise to the 2 T cell receptor beta chains below, sequenced in a study of cytomegalovirus exposure and HLA in healthy donors listed by TCRdb under 2017. Libraries were prepared through the immunoSEQ multiplex PCR assay. A mixture of 60 forward primers for TCR Vbeta segments and 13 reverse primers for TCR Jbeta segments was used in the multiplex PCR. The source is immuneACCESS, and TCRdb retained only in-frame sequences with V and J called. Part of the clones is not carried over; for the studies checked, unresolved V genes explain less than half of this, and the remainder is unexplained. The sample table shows 65,000 or so clones, and around four fifths are seen once. The top ten hold 3% of the sample. Source material: PBMCs. The receptor set was obtained from a girl aged 5-17 years in good health and CMV-seropositive.

V gene TRBV20-1 combines with J gene TRBJ2-7; the match to TRBD1 covers 7 bases. The CDR3 extends over 11 amino acids. Trimming cost V 1 base and J 9 bases; bases outside gene matches: 3. Germline CDR1 is DFQATT and CDR2 is SNEGSKA (reference sequence). CDR3 coding DNA: TGCAGTGCTAGAGTAGGGGGCCGGCAGTACTTC. As protein: CSARVGGRQYF.

V usage is TRBV28 and J usage is TRBJ2-3, with D possibly matching TRBD2 (7 bases). The ends were cut back, 5 bases at V and 0 bases at J, with 12 bases in the middle. The germline CDR1 and CDR2 sequences are MDHEN and SYDVKM. CDR3 length: 15 amino acids. The CDR3 bases are TGTGCCAGCAGTAAAAGGGGGGGAAGCACAGATACGCAGTATTTT. This codes for CASSKRGGSTDTQYF.